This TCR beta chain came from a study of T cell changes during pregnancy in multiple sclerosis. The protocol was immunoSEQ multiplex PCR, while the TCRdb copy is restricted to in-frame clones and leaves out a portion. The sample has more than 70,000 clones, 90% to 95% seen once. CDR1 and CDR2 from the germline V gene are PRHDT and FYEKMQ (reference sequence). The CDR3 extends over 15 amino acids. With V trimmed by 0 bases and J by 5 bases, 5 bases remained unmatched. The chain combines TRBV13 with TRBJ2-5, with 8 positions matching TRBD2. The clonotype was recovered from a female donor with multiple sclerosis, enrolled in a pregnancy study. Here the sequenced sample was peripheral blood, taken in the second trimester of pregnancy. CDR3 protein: CASSLGRSGAETQYF. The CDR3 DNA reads TGTGCCAGCAGCTTAGGCCGTAGCGGGGCTGAGACCCAGTACTTC. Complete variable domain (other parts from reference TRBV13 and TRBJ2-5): AAGVIQSPRHLIKEKRETATLKCYPIPRHDTVYWYQQGPGQDPQFLISFYEKMQSDKGSIPDRFSAQQFSDYHSELNMSSLELGDSALYFCASSLGRSGAETQYFGPGTRLLVL.